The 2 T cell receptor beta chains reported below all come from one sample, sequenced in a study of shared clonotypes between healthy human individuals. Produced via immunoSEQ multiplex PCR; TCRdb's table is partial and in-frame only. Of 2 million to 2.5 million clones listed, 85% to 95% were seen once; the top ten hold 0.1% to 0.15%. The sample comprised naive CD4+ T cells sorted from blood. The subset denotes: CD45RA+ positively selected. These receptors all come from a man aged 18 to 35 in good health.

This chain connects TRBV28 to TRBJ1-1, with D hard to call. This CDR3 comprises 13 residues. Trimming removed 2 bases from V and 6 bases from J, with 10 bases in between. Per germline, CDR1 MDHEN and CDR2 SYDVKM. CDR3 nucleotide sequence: TGTGCCAGCAGTTTAGTGTGGCAGTCTGAAGCTTTCTTT. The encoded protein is CASSLVWQSEAFF. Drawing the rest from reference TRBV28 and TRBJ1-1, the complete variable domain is DVKVTQSSRYLVKRTGEKVFLECVQDMDHENMFWYRQDPGLGLRLIYFSYDVKMKEKGDIPEGYSVSREKKERFSLILESASTNQTSMYLCASSLVWQSEAFFGQGTRLTVV.

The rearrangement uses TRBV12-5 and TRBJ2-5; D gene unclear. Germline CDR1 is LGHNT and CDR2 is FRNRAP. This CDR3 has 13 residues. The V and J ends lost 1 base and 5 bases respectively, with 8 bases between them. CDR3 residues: CASGLGASETQYF. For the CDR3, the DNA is TGTGCTAGTGGTTTGGGAGCCTCCGAGACCCAGTACTTC.